A selection of T cell receptor beta chains follows, all from one sample in a study of shared clonotypes between healthy human individuals. Sequencing used immunoSEQ multiplex PCR; TCRdb keeps in-frame clones, though not all of them. The profile shows around 2,000,000 clones, 85% to 95% of them singletons. Material for sequencing was naive CD4+ T cells sorted from blood. These receptors came from a man between 18 and 29 years old in good health. Each CDR3 is given with its conserved first and last residue. A D gene is named only where the DNA matches it firmly. Expanded clones are given a class, and other clones once, few, many or no size at all.

J gene: TRBJ2-3; V gene: TRBV4-1; D gene: NA; clone size: NA; CDR3 DNA: TGCGCCAGCATGCCCGGGACAGCGGGGCCAGATACGCAGTATTTT; CDR3 protein: CASMPGTAGPDTQYF
J gene: TRBJ1-6; V gene: TRBV28; D gene: NA; clone size: NA; CDR3 DNA: TGTGCCAGCAGTCTGGAATCACCCCTCCACTTT; CDR3 protein: CASSLESPLHF
J gene: TRBJ1-4; V gene: TRBV4-1; D gene: TRBD1; clone size: once; CDR3 DNA: TGCGCCAGCAGCCAGTTACCGGGACAGGGTAATGAAAAACTGTTTTTT; CDR3 protein: CASSQLPGQGNEKLFF
J gene: TRBJ1-1; V gene: TRBV10-3; D gene: NA; clone size: NA; CDR3 DNA: TGTGCCAGCAGGATAGTTTTGAACACTGAAGCTTTCTTT; CDR3 protein: CASRIVLNTEAFF
J gene: TRBJ2-7; V gene: TRBV5-4; D gene: TRBD2; clone size: NA; CDR3 DNA: TGTGCCAGCAGCTCCAGGACTAGCACAATATACGAGCAGTACTTC; CDR3 protein: CASSSRTSTIYEQYF
J gene: TRBJ2-3; V gene: TRBV5-1; D gene: NA; clone size: NA; CDR3 DNA: TGCGCCAGCAGCTTGGTTTTGCCAGCGCGCACAGATACGCAGTATTTT; CDR3 protein: CASSLVLPARTDTQYF
J gene: TRBJ2-3; V gene: TRBV5-4; D gene: TRBD2; clone size: once; CDR3 DNA: TGTGCCAGCAGCCTAGGGACTAGCGGGGGCACAGATACGCAGTATTTT; CDR3 protein: CASSLGTSGGTDTQYF
J gene: TRBJ2-7; V gene: TRBV6-5; D gene: TRBD1; clone size: NA; CDR3 DNA: TGTGCCAGCAGCTCCATGGGACAGTGGGAGTTC; CDR3 protein: CASSSMGQWEF
J gene: TRBJ2-1; V gene: TRBV9; D gene: NA; clone size: once; CDR3 DNA: TGTGCCAGCAGCGTAGAGGGTGGGGGCAACAATGAGCAGTTCTTC; CDR3 protein: CASSVEGGGNNEQFF
J gene: TRBJ1-5; V gene: TRBV19; D gene: TRBD1; clone size: NA; CDR3 DNA: TGTGCCAGTACCGAGGGACAGGGGAGTCAGCCCCAGCATTTT; CDR3 protein: CASTEGQGSQPQHF
J gene: TRBJ2-2; V gene: TRBV10-2; D gene: NA; clone size: NA; CDR3 DNA: TGCGCCAGCAGTGAGGCGGTGGGAGGCACCGGGGAGCTGTTTTTT; CDR3 protein: CASSEAVGGTGELFF
J gene: TRBJ2-3; V gene: TRBV2; D gene: NA; clone size: NA; CDR3 DNA: TGTGCCAGCAGTTCCACAGGTACGCAGTATTTT; CDR3 protein: CASSSTGTQYF
J gene: TRBJ2-2; V gene: TRBV27; D gene: NA; clone size: NA; CDR3 DNA: TGTGCCAGCAGTCCCTTCCCGGGGACGAGAGGGGAGCTGTTTTTT; CDR3 protein: CASSPFPGTRGELFF
J gene: TRBJ2-7; V gene: TRBV27; D gene: TRBD1; clone size: NA; CDR3 DNA: TGTGCCAGCAAACTCGGACAGGGGTACGAGCAGTACTTC; CDR3 protein: CASKLGQGYEQYF
J gene: TRBJ1-5; V gene: TRBV5-4; D gene: NA; clone size: NA; CDR3 DNA: TGTGCCAGCAGCTTGAATAATCAGCCCCAGCATTTT; CDR3 protein: CASSLNNQPQHF
J gene: TRBJ2-7; V gene: TRBV7-7; D gene: NA; clone size: NA; CDR3 DNA: TGTGCTAGCAGCGGAACAGGGACCGAGCAGTACTTC; CDR3 protein: CASSGTGTEQYF
J gene: TRBJ2-5; V gene: TRBV5-4; D gene: NA; clone size: NA; CDR3 DNA: TGTGCCAGCAGCTCCACGGGGAACCAAGAGACCCAGTACTTC; CDR3 protein: CASSSTGNQETQYF
J gene: TRBJ2-7; V gene: TRBV6-5; D gene: TRBD1; clone size: NA; CDR3 DNA: TGTGCCAGCAGTCGGGACAGGGCCGTGCAGTACTTC; CDR3 protein: CASSRDRAVQYF
J gene: TRBJ2-7; V gene: TRBV27; D gene: NA; clone size: NA; CDR3 DNA: TGTGCCAGCAGTTTGGTCCCCGGGCCCCAATCTTCCTACGAGCAGTACTTC; CDR3 protein: CASSLVPGPQSSYEQYF
J gene: TRBJ2-7; V gene: TRBV10-2; D gene: NA; clone size: once; CDR3 DNA: TGCGCCAGCAGTGAGTGGGGAACCCCCTACGAGCAGTACTTC; CDR3 protein: CASSEWGTPYEQYF
J gene: TRBJ2-2; V gene: TRBV5-1; D gene: TRBD1; clone size: NA; CDR3 DNA: TGCGCCAGCAGTCCCCACGTACAGGGGGCAGGCACCGGGGAGCTGTTTTTT; CDR3 protein: CASSPHVQGAGTGELFF
J gene: TRBJ1-3; V gene: TRBV18; D gene: NA; clone size: NA; CDR3 DNA: TGTGCCAGCTCACTCACCGAGCAGGGGAGCGGAAACACCATATATTTT; CDR3 protein: CASSLTEQGSGNTIYF
J gene: TRBJ2-1; V gene: TRBV4-1; D gene: TRBD1; clone size: NA; CDR3 DNA: TGCGCCAGCAGCCATGGACCGGGACAGGGTTTAAATGAGCAGTTCTTC; CDR3 protein: CASSHGPGQGLNEQFF
J gene: TRBJ1-6; V gene: TRBV19; D gene: TRBD1; clone size: NA; CDR3 DNA: TGTGCCAGTAGTATCCGAGGGGACAGGTTCTCACCCCTCCACTTT; CDR3 protein: CASSIRGDRFSPLHF
J gene: TRBJ1-2; V gene: TRBV5-6; D gene: TRBD1; clone size: NA; CDR3 DNA: TGTGCCAGCAGCCCGGGACAGGGAGCCTATGGCTACACCTTC; CDR3 protein: CASSPGQGAYGYTF
J gene: TRBJ1-2; V gene: TRBV7-2; D gene: TRBD1; clone size: NA; CDR3 DNA: TGTGCCAGCAGCGACAGGGTGGGCTACACCTTC; CDR3 protein: CASSDRVGYTF
J gene: TRBJ2-2; V gene: TRBV5-1; D gene: TRBD1; clone size: NA; CDR3 DNA: TGCGCCAGCAGCCAGGGACAGGGCAGTTACACCGGGGAGCTGTTTTTT; CDR3 protein: CASSQGQGSYTGELFF
J gene: TRBJ2-5; V gene: TRBV4-1; D gene: TRBD2; clone size: NA; CDR3 DNA: TGCGCCAGCAGCCAAGTGGCTAGCGGAGAGACCCAGTACTTC; CDR3 protein: CASSQVASGETQYF
J gene: TRBJ1-5; V gene: TRBV19; D gene: TRBD1; clone size: NA; CDR3 DNA: TGTGCCAGTAGTGCGGGACAGGGAAAGGGGGGCAATCAGCCCCAGCATTTT; CDR3 protein: CASSAGQGKGGNQPQHF
J gene: TRBJ2-7; V gene: TRBV5-4; D gene: NA; clone size: NA; CDR3 DNA: TGTGCCAGCAGCCCGGGCGGGTCGAGCTCCTACGAGCAGTACTTC; CDR3 protein: CASSPGGSSSYEQYF
J gene: TRBJ2-7; V gene: TRBV7-2; D gene: NA; clone size: NA; CDR3 DNA: TGTGCCAGCAGCCCGGACGTTCTAATATTTTCCTACGAGCAGTACTTC; CDR3 protein: CASSPDVLIFSYEQYF
J gene: TRBJ1-6; V gene: TRBV28; D gene: NA; clone size: NA; CDR3 DNA: TGTGCCAGCAGTTTGGCAGGGGTGGATAATTCACCCCTCCACTTT; CDR3 protein: CASSLAGVDNSPLHF
J gene: TRBJ2-7; V gene: TRBV30; D gene: NA; clone size: NA; CDR3 DNA: TGTGCCTGGACCCCGGGACCCTACGAGCAGTACTTC; CDR3 protein: CAWTPGPYEQYF
J gene: TRBJ2-2; V gene: TRBV2; D gene: NA; clone size: NA; CDR3 DNA: TGTGCCAGCATCCCTGGACACGCGAACACCGGGGAGCTGTTTTTT; CDR3 protein: CASIPGHANTGELFF
J gene: TRBJ1-3; V gene: TRBV18; D gene: NA; clone size: NA; CDR3 DNA: TGTGCCAGCTCACCAGACCGGGCTCGGGGAAACACCATATATTTT; CDR3 protein: CASSPDRARGNTIYF
J gene: TRBJ2-7; V gene: TRBV10-3; D gene: TRBD1; clone size: NA; CDR3 DNA: TGTGCCATCAGTGTTGGGACAGGGGACTACGAGCAGTACTTC; CDR3 protein: CAISVGTGDYEQYF
J gene: TRBJ1-2; V gene: TRBV5-1; D gene: NA; clone size: NA; CDR3 DNA: TGCGCCAGCAAGATGGCCGGCGATCCTAACTATGGCTACACCTTC; CDR3 protein: CASKMAGDPNYGYTF
J gene: TRBJ2-7; V gene: TRBV6-5; D gene: TRBD1; clone size: NA; CDR3 DNA: TGTGCCAGCAGTTACTCAGGGACAGCTACCTACGAGCAGTACTTC; CDR3 protein: CASSYSGTATYEQYF
J gene: TRBJ2-2; V gene: TRBV5-1; D gene: NA; clone size: NA; CDR3 DNA: TGCGCCAGCAGCTTGGCCACCGGGGTCCTCGGGGAGCTGTTTTTT; CDR3 protein: CASSLATGVLGELFF
J gene: TRBJ1-2; V gene: TRBV9; D gene: NA; clone size: NA; CDR3 DNA: TGTGCCAGCAGCGTAGCTGGGGTCACTAACTATGGCTACACCTTC; CDR3 protein: CASSVAGVTNYGYTF
J gene: TRBJ1-2; V gene: TRBV18; D gene: NA; clone size: NA; CDR3 DNA: TGTGCCAGCTCACCTATAGCTGGCTACACCTTC; CDR3 protein: CASSPIAGYTF
J gene: TRBJ2-5; V gene: TRBV2; D gene: NA; clone size: NA; CDR3 DNA: TGTGCCAGCAGTGACGTGGGCAGGGGATATGAGACCCAGTACTTC; CDR3 protein: CASSDVGRGYETQYF
J gene: TRBJ2-2; V gene: TRBV9; D gene: TRBD2; clone size: NA; CDR3 DNA: TGTGCCAGCAGCAAGGGACTAGCTACCGGGGAGCTGTTTTTT; CDR3 protein: CASSKGLATGELFF
J gene: TRBJ1-3; V gene: TRBV18; D gene: NA; clone size: NA; CDR3 DNA: TGTGCCAGCTCACCAGTTGCGGGCTCTGGAAACACCATATATTTT; CDR3 protein: CASSPVAGSGNTIYF
J gene: TRBJ2-5; V gene: TRBV11-2; D gene: TRBD2; clone size: NA; CDR3 DNA: TGTGCCAGCAGCACCCCCAGATGGGGACTAGGGTCCAGGACCCAGTACTTC; CDR3 protein: CASSTPRWGLGSRTQYF
J gene: TRBJ1-5; V gene: TRBV2; D gene: NA; clone size: NA; CDR3 DNA: TGTGCCAGCAGTGGCCCCGGGCATAGCAATCAGCCCCAGCATTTT; CDR3 protein: CASSGPGHSNQPQHF
J gene: TRBJ1-1; V gene: TRBV28; D gene: NA; clone size: NA; CDR3 DNA: TGTGCCAGCAGGCCCGGGGTGAACACTGAAGCTTTCTTT; CDR3 protein: CASRPGVNTEAFF
J gene: TRBJ1-2; V gene: TRBV6-1; D gene: NA; clone size: NA; CDR3 DNA: TGTGCCACCCGATCGGAGGGCTACACCTTC; CDR3 protein: CATRSEGYTF
J gene: TRBJ2-7; V gene: TRBV25-1; D gene: NA; clone size: NA; CDR3 DNA: TGTGCCAGCATAAGGGGAAATTCCTACGAGCAGTACTTC; CDR3 protein: CASIRGNSYEQYF
J gene: TRBJ1-2; V gene: TRBV6-5; D gene: TRBD1; clone size: once; CDR3 DNA: TGTGCCAGCAGTTACTCAGGGACAGGGAAAGGCTACACCTTC; CDR3 protein: CASSYSGTGKGYTF
J gene: TRBJ2-7; V gene: TRBV23-1; D gene: TRBD1; clone size: NA; CDR3 DNA: TGCGCCAGCAGTCAATCGAACAGGGGTCCCGTCTACGAGCAGTACTTC; CDR3 protein: CASSQSNRGPVYEQYF
J gene: TRBJ1-5; V gene: TRBV6-6; D gene: NA; clone size: NA; CDR3 DNA: TGTGCCAGCAGTTACACGGGTAGCAATCAGCCCCAGCATTTT; CDR3 protein: CASSYTGSNQPQHF
J gene: TRBJ1-4; V gene: TRBV6-1; D gene: NA; clone size: NA; CDR3 DNA: TGTGCCAGCAGTGAAGCAGGGTTCGGGGAAAAACTGTTTTTT; CDR3 protein: CASSEAGFGEKLFF
J gene: TRBJ2-7; V gene: TRBV7-4; D gene: NA; clone size: NA; CDR3 DNA: TGTGCCAGAATCAATTCATCCGGGGGACCTCTCTACGAGCAGTACTTC; CDR3 protein: CARINSSGGPLYEQYF
J gene: TRBJ2-2; V gene: TRBV5-1; D gene: NA; clone size: NA; CDR3 DNA: TGCGCCAGCGGGAACAGGACGAACACCGGGGAGCTGTTTTTT; CDR3 protein: CASGNRTNTGELFF